A single sample is the source of the 13 T cell receptor beta chains below, sequenced in a study of CD8+CD57+ T cells in acquired aplastic anemia. Genomic DNA acted as the template from which TCR beta VDJ combination and CDR3 sequence profiling were carried out. TCRdb reprocessed the reads with MiXCR, giving one entry per CDR3 protein. The sample has 300,000 or so distinct CDR3 sequences, around three fifths seen once. What was sequenced was sorted CD4+, CD8+, or CD8+CD57+ T cells (not recorded which) from PBMCs. These receptors were obtained from a human donor with severe aplastic anemia or a healthy control (not recorded which).

This chain uses TRBV12-3 or TRBV12-4 with TRBJ1-2; D gene ambiguous. The CDR3 spans 13 residues. V was shortened by 4 bases and J by 8 bases, with 14 bases between the two germline ends. The CDR3 is CASSSGSLRGYTF. The CDR3 bases are TGTGCCAGCAGTTCGGGAAGCTTGAGGGGCTACACCTTC.

CDR3 loop: CSARSGGVETQYF. CDR3 in DNA: TGCAGTGCTAGAAGTGGGGGTGTTGAGACCCAGTACTTC. The V and J genes are TRBV20-1 and TRBJ2-5, with D perhaps being TRBD1 or TRBD2 (5 bases each). V was shortened by 2 bases and J by 5 bases, with 12 bases between the two germline ends. CDR1 is DFQATT and CDR2 is SNEGSKA in the germline V gene (reference sequence). The CDR3 has 13 residues.

CDR3: CATSDGQGNQETQYF. CDR3 sequence (DNA): TGTGCCACCAGTGACGGACAGGGTAACCAAGAGACCCAGTACTTC. The chain couples TRBV24-1 to TRBJ2-5, with TRBD1 matching over 8 bases. The V segment lost 4 bases and the J segment 0 bases; nucleotides outside the gene matches: 3. CDR3 length equals 15 residues. The germline gives CDR1 KGHDR, CDR2 SFDVKD.

This clonotype occurred a few times. CDR3: CASSVGLWAETQYF. The CDR3 DNA reads as TGTGCCAGCAGCGTAGGCCTCTGGGCAGAGACCCAGTACTTC. The chain has TRBV9 and TRBJ2-5, with unresolved D. The germline CDR1 and CDR2 sequences are SGDLS and YYNGEE. V was cut by 0 bases and J by 4 bases, with 10 bases left in between. CDR3 length equals 14 residues.

This chain uses TRBV19 with TRBJ1-1; D might be TRBD1 (5 bases). The CDR3 totals 13 residues. Per germline, CDR1 LNHDA and CDR2 SQIVND (reference sequence). V was cut by 8 bases and J by 1 base, with 11 bases left in between. Here the CDR3 DNA reads TGTGCCAGTGGAGGGGCGCGGAACACTGAAGCTTTCTTT. It is translated as CASGGARNTEAFF. The complete variable domain, with remaining parts taken from reference TRBV19 and TRBJ1-1, reads DGGITQSPKYLFRKEGQNVTLSCEQNLNHDAMYWYRQDPGQGLRLIYYSQIVNDFQKGDIAEGYSVSREKKESFPLTVTSAQKNPTAFYLCASGGARNTEAFFGQGTRLTVV.

Many counts were recorded for this clonotype. This sequence joins TRBV7-2 and TRBJ2-5, with D unclear. Trimming shortened V by 3 bases and J by 1 base, and 6 bases separated the two germline ends. The V gene's germline CDR1 is SGHTA and CDR2 FQGNSA. This CDR3 region has 13 residues. The CDR3 nucleotides read TGTGCCAGCAGCTTTTACTTCCAAGAGACCCAGTACTTC. Translating it yields CASSFYFQETQYF.

The chain is built from TRBV7-3 and TRBJ2-5; a weak D match, TRBD2 (7 bases). Per germline, CDR1 SGHTA and CDR2 FQGTGA. The CDR3 extends over 15 amino acids. V was shortened by 5 bases and J by 4 bases, with 17 bases between the two germline ends. The CDR3 protein is CASSTTLGGAETQYF. Written as DNA, the CDR3 is TGTGCCAGCAGCACCACCCTAGGGGGGGCAGAGACCCAGTACTTC.

CDR3 DNA sequence: TGTGCCAGCAGTTTCCACAGGAACACTGAAGCTTTCTTT. This encodes CASSFHRNTEAFF. V usage is TRBV6-9 and J usage is TRBJ1-1; D is unresolved. V was clipped by 4 bases and J by 1 base, with 7 bases between them. CDR1 MNHGY and CDR2 SVAAGI come from the germline V gene. The CDR3 is made up of 13 amino acids.

The rearrangement uses TRBV19 and TRBJ1-1, with D maybe TRBD1 (6 bases). CDR3 length equals 15 residues. The V end was cut by 6 bases, the J end by 3 bases, with 17 bases between. Germline V gene sequence: CDR1 LNHDA, CDR2 SQIVND (reference sequence). The CDR3 reads CASRPQGYGHTEAFF. CDR3 nucleotides: TGTGCCAGTAGACCACAGGGATATGGTCACACTGAAGCTTTCTTT.

J is TRBJ2-5 and V is TRBV7-2; 11 bases are shared with TRBD2. V lost 1 base, J lost 0 bases, and 10 bases stayed unmatched. Germline lookup yields CDR1 SGHTA and CDR2 FQGNSA. This CDR3 is 19 amino acids long. The CDR3 region is CASSLGRRLAGSYQETQYF. Written as DNA, the CDR3 is TGTGCCAGCAGCTTAGGTCGTCGACTAGCGGGGTCGTACCAAGAGACCCAGTACTTC.

Notes on this clonotype: It is likely a read error, because the conserved phenylalanine at the end of the CDR3 is missing. CDR3 nucleotides: TGCAGTGCTAGGGACGGAGCCTCCTATAAGTCACCCCTCCACTCT. Protein product: CSARDGASYKSPLHS. The chain has TRBV20-1 and TRBJ1-6; D gene unclear. The CDR3 loop spans 15 amino acids. CDR1 DFQATT and CDR2 SNEGSKA come from the germline V gene (reference sequence).

The gene calls are TRBV20-1 and TRBJ2-5; tentatively, D is TRBD2 (6 bases). V lost 7 bases and J 2 bases, leaving 11 bases between the germline ends. Germline CDR1 reads DFQATT; CDR2 reads SNEGSKA (reference sequence). The CDR3 covers 12 residues. The CDR3 nucleotides are TGCAGTGGTCAAGCGGGTCAAGAGACCCAGTACTTC. Its protein product is CSGQAGQETQYF.

The chain has TRBV7-3 and TRBJ1-6; possibly TRBD1 for D (5 bases). V lost 5 bases and J 7 bases, leaving 12 bases between the germline ends. The CDR3 length is 14 residues. The germline gives CDR1 SGHTA, CDR2 FQGTGA. CDR3 sequence reads: CASSAGPGNSPLHF. The CDR3 coding sequence is TGTGCCAGCAGCGCGGGACCCGGCAATTCACCCCTCCACTTT. Using reference TRBV7-3 and TRBJ1-6 for the parts outside the CDR3, the full variable domain is GAGVSQTPSNKVTEKGKYVELRCDPISGHTALYWYRQSLGQGPEFLIYFQGTGAADDSGLPNDRFFAVRPEGSVSTLKIQRTERGDSAVYLCASSAGPGNSPLHFGNGTRLTVT.